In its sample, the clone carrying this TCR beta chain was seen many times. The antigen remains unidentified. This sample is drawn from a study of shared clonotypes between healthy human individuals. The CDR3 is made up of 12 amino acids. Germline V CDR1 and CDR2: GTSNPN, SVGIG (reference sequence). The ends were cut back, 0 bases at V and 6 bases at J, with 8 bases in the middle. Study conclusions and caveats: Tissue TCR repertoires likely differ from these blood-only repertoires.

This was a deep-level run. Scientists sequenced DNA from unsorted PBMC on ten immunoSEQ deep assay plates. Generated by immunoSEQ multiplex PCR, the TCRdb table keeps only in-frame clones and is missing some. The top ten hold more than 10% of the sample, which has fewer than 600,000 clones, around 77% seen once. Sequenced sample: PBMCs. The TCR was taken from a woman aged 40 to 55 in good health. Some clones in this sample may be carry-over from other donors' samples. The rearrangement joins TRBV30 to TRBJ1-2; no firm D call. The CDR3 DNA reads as TGTGCCTGGAGTGTACGGGCGGATGGCTACACCTTC. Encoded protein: CAWSVRADGYTF.